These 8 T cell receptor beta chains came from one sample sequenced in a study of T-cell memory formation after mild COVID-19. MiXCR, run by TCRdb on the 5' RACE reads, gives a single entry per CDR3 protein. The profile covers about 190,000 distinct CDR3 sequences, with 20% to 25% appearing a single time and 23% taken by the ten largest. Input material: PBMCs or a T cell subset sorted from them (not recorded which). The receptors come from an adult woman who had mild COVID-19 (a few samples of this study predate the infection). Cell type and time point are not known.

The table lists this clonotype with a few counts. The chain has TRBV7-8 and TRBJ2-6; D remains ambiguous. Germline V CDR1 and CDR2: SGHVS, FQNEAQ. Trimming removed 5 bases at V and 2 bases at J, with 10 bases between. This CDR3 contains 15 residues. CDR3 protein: CASSASPPGANVLTF. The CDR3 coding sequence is TGTGCCAGCAGCGCCAGCCCTCCTGGGGCCAACGTCCTGACTTTC.

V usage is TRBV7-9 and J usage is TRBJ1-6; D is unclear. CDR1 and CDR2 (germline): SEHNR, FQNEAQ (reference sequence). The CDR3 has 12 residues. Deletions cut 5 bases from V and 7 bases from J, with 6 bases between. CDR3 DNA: TGTGCCAGCAGCCTAGGGAATTCACCCCTCCACTTT. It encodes CASSLGNSPLHF.

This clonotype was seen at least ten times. The CDR3 DNA sequence: TGCAGCGTTGCAGGGGGACGGACCTACGAGCAGTACTTC. Translation gives CSVAGGRTYEQYF. The rearrangement joins TRBV29-1 to TRBJ2-7, with 7 bases matching TRBD1. The germline CDR1 and CDR2 sequences are SQVTM and ANQGSEA. The CDR3 length is 13 residues. V was clipped by 4 bases and J by 2 bases; unmatched bases: 5.

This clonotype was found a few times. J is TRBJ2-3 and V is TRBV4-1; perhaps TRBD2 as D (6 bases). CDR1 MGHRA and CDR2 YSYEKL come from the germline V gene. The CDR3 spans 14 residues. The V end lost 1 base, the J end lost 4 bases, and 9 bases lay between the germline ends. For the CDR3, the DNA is TGCGCCAGCAGCCAAGTTAGCGGCCCAGATACGCAGTATTTT. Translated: CASSQVSGPDTQYF.

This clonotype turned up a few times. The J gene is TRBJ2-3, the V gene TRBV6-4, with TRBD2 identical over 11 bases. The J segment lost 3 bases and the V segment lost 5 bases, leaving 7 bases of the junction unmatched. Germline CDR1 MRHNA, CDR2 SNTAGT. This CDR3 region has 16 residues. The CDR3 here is CASSPTSGTGTDTQYF. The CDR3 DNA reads TGTGCCAGCAGTCCGACTAGCGGGACTGGGACAGATACGCAGTATTTT.

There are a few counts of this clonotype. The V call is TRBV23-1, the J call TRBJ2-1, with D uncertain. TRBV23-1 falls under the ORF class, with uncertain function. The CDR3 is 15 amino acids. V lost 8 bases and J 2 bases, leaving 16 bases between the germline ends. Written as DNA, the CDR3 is TGCGCCAGCTACGCGAACTCTGGTCCCTACAATGAGCAGTTCTTC. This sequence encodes CASYANSGPYNEQFF.

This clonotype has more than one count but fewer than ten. CDR3 nucleotide sequence: TGCGCCAGCAGCCAAGAAGGAGGGGGCGTGGGCACTGAAGCTTTCTTT. It specifies CASSQEGGGVGTEAFF. The chain has TRBV4-1 and TRBJ1-1, with 7 bases matching TRBD1. CDR1 is MGHRA, CDR2 YSYEKL, per germline. Trimming took 0 bases from V and 4 from J; bases not matched to a gene: 8. The CDR3 has 16 amino acids.

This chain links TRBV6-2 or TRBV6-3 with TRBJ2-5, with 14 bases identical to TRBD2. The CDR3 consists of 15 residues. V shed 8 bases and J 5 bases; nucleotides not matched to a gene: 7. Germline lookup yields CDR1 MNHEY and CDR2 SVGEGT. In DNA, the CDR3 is TGTGCCAGCCACCCGGGACTAGCGGGAGTTGAGACCCAGTACTTC. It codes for CASHPGLAGVETQYF.